This entry is about one TCR beta chain. This specimen comes from a study of T cell changes during pregnancy in multiple sclerosis. TCRdb's table, derived via immunoSEQ multiplex PCR, lists solely in-frame clones and lacks some. The sample lists about 110,000 clones, roughly nine tenths occurring once. Germline CDR1 MNHEY, CDR2 SVGAGI. V shed 6 bases, J shed 0 bases, and the junction held 2 bases outside the gene matches. There are 14 residues in the CDR3. This sequence was found in a female donor with multiple sclerosis, enrolled in a pregnancy study. The gene calls are TRBV6-5 and TRBJ2-4, with TRBD1 matching over 7 bases. Material: peripheral blood, obtained in the third trimester of pregnancy. As DNA, the CDR3 is TGTGCCAGCAGCAGGGGGTTAGCCAAAAACATTCAGTACTTC. This sequence encodes CASSRGLAKNIQYF.